This TCR beta chain stems from a study of control samples from healthy donors and cancer patients (dated by TCRdb to the early 2020s). The germline V end is reduced by 5 bases and the J end by 1 base; junction bases left unmatched: 6. The CDR3 holds 15 amino acids from the cysteine to the phenylalanine. Left in the record is the CDR3 DNA by itself, 45 bases read in frame from the first base. The germline V gene supplies CDR1 MDHEN and CDR2 SYDVKM. The library was built by means of the immunoSEQ multiplex PCR assay. TCRdb provides this immuneACCESS table in a form limited to in-frame rearrangements. Some clones are lacking; in checked studies, under half of them reflect an unresolved V gene, and why the rest are absent is not known. This sample has about 110,000 clones in its table, and 70% to 85% of those were observed once. In total, the top ten clones hold 6.5% of the sample. Details on this clone: Its antigen target is currently unknown. Per-nucleotide qualities are absent, and no much larger clonotype sits a single base away.

Material for sequencing was blood. The receptor's source is a man between 18 and 29 years old in good health. This receptor chain uses TRBV28 and TRBJ2-3, with 7 bases matching TRBD2. The CDR3 reads as follows: CASSLDAGGTDTQYF. The DNA sequence reads TGTGCCAGCAGTCTCGATGCGGGGGGCACAGATACGCAGTATTTT.